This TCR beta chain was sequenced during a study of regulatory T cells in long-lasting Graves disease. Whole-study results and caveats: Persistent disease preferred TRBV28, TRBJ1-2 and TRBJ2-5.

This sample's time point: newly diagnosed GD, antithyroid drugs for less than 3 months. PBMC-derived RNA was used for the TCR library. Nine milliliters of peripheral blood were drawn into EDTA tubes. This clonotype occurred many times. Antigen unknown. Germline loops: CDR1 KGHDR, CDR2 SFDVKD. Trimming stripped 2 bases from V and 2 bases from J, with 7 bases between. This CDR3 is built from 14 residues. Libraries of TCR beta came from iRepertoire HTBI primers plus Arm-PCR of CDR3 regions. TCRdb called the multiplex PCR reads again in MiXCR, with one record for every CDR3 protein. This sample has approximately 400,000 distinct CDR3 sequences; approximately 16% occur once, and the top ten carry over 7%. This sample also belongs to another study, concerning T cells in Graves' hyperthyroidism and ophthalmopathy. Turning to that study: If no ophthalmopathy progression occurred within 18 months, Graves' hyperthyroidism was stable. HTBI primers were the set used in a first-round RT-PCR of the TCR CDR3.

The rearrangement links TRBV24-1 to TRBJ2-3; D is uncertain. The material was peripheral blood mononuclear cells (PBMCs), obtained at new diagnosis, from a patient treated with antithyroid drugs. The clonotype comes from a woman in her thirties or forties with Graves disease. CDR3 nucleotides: TGTGCCACCAGTGATTCTGAATACACAGATACGCAGTATTTT. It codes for CATSDSEYTDTQYF.